One sample yielded the 30 T cell receptor beta chains listed below, sequenced in a study of T cell repertoires in cytomegalovirus infection. These TCRs' antigens remain unknown. TCRdb re-called the reads through MiXCR, storing one row per CDR3 protein. The data contain 900,000 to 950,000 distinct CDR3 sequences, 31% of them seen just once; the ten biggest clones take up around an eighth. Sequencing used cultured CD8+ T cells from PBMCs, obtained from culture after CMV antigen stimulation. The receptors were sampled from a human donor in good health (CMV status not recorded). Some clones in this sample may be carry-over from other donors' samples.

This clonotype was seen repeatedly, ten times or more. The V call is TRBV6-2 or TRBV6-3, the J call TRBJ1-2, with a weak D call TRBD1 (6 bases). Germline CDR1 is MNHEY and CDR2 is SVGEGT. This CDR3 region has 14 residues. V lost 5 bases and J 6 bases, leaving 16 bases between the germline ends. Written as DNA, the CDR3 is TGTGCCAGCAGTCCGACAGGCCAATTGGATGGCTACACCTTC. It is translated as CASSPTGQLDGYTF.

This clonotype was seen only a few times. V and J are TRBV10-3 and TRBJ1-5; TRBD1 matches 7 bases. CDR3 length equals 15 residues. Germline V CDR1 and CDR2: ENHRY, SYGVKD. Trimming took 10 bases from V and 4 from J; bases not matched to a gene: 13. CDR3 sequence reads: CATCPKDRQNQPQHF. The CDR3 DNA reads as TGTGCCACCTGTCCCAAGGACAGGCAGAATCAGCCCCAGCATTTT.

The V and J genes are TRBV11-2 and TRBJ1-1; 11 nucleotides match TRBD1. With 5 bases clipped from V and 1 base from J, the junction kept 6 bases outside the gene matches. Germline V gene lookup returns CDR1 SGHAT and CDR2 FQNNGV. This CDR3 spans 16 amino acids. In DNA form, the CDR3 reads TGTGCCAGCAGCCGTTGGGACAGGGGGAAGAACACTGAAGCTTTCTTT. It is translated as CASSRWDRGKNTEAFF.

The V and J genes are TRBV6-8 and TRBJ1-4; D is uncertain. CDR1 is MNHGY and CDR2 is SAAAGT in the germline V gene. V lost 6 bases and J lost 7, with 15 bases in between. This CDR3 has 14 amino acids. The CDR3 spells CASRGLLEGEKLFF. The CDR3 DNA sequence: TGTGCCAGCAGAGGTCTCCTGGAGGGTGAAAAACTGTTTTTT.

Written as DNA, the CDR3 is TGTGCCAGCAGCCCCCGTAAAACTAGCGGATACAATGAGCAGTTCTTC. Its protein is CASSPRKTSGYNEQFF. The chain is built from TRBV7-9 and TRBJ2-1; 8 bases match TRBD2. The germline gives CDR1 SEHNR, CDR2 FQNEAQ (reference sequence). This CDR3 contains 16 residues. The V gene end was trimmed by 5 bases and the J gene end by 4 bases; junction bases not matched to a gene: 10.

This clonotype was detected ten times or more. This chain joins TRBV6-5 and TRBJ2-7; TRBD1 is a possible D gene (6 bases). Germline V gene lookup returns CDR1 MNHEY and CDR2 SVGAGI. With 0 bases removed from V and 3 bases from J, the gap between germline ends came to 12 bases. This CDR3 has 15 residues. The CDR3 region is CASSYSQGSSYEQYF. In DNA form, the CDR3 reads TGTGCCAGCAGTTACTCCCAGGGGAGCAGCTACGAGCAGTACTTC.

This clonotype was counted only a few times. This sequence joins TRBV6-5 and TRBJ1-1; 10 bases are a match to TRBD1. Germline V gene lookup returns CDR1 MNHEY and CDR2 SVGAGI. This CDR3 spans 16 amino acids. V lost 0 bases to trimming and J lost 3 bases; unmatched junction nucleotides: 4. CDR3 sequence (DNA): TGTGCCAGCAGTTACTCGAAGGACAGGGGGTACACTGAAGCTTTCTTT. This sequence encodes CASSYSKDRGYTEAFF.

This rearrangement joins TRBV19 to TRBJ2-1, with D maybe TRBD1 (6 bases). This CDR3 has 13 amino acids. Germline loops: CDR1 LNHDA, CDR2 SQIVND (reference sequence). The V end lost 4 bases, the J end lost 8 bases, and 12 bases lay between the germline ends. The CDR3 protein is CASSTGAVDEQFF. The CDR3 nucleotides are TGTGCCAGTAGTACAGGGGCGGTGGATGAGCAGTTCTTC.

The chain uses TRBV6-4 and TRBJ2-5; 9 nucleotides align to TRBD1. V was clipped by 0 bases and J by 5 bases; unmatched bases: 4. In germline, CDR1 is MRHNA, CDR2 SNTAGT. The CDR3 is 15 residues long. CDR3 coding DNA: TGTGCCAGCAGTGACTCGGGGGACAGGGATGAGACCCAGTACTTC. It encodes CASSDSGDRDETQYF.

This clonotype was counted only a few times. The V call is TRBV19, the J call TRBJ1-2; D remains ambiguous. The CDR3 contains 14 residues. V was pared by 3 bases and J by 5 bases, with 13 bases between. CDR1 and CDR2 from the germline V gene are LNHDA and SQIVND (reference sequence). CDR3 sequence (DNA): TGTGCCAGTAGTATTAGGCAGCTCCATTATGGCTACACCTTC. This translates into CASSIRQLHYGYTF.

The chain couples TRBV7-9 to TRBJ1-1; no clear D gene. Trimming took 3 bases from V and 3 from J, leaving 17 bases between them. CDR1 is SEHNR and CDR2 is FQNEAQ in the germline V gene (reference sequence). This CDR3 has 16 amino acids. CDR3 DNA sequence: TGTGCCAGCAGCTTCTCCACTTTGCGGGGAGACACTGAAGCTTTCTTT. This codes for CASSFSTLRGDTEAFF. Full variable domain (outside the CDR3, taken from reference TRBV7-9 and TRBJ1-1): DTGVSQNPRHKITKRGQNVTFRCDPISEHNRLYWYRQTLGQGPEFLTYFQNEAQLEKSRLLSDRFSAERPKGSFSTLEIQRTEQGDSAMYLCASSFSTLRGDTEAFFGQGTRLTVV.

This clonotype was detected only a few times. V and J are TRBV6-6 and TRBJ2-5; D unresolved. Germline-derived CDR1 and CDR2 are MNHNY and SVGAGI (reference sequence). This CDR3 has 15 amino acids. V lost 5 bases, J lost 5 bases, and 18 bases lay in between. CDR3 loop: CASSPTIGSAETQYF. CDR3 coding DNA: TGTGCCAGCAGTCCAACCATCGGGTCTGCGGAGACCCAGTACTTC.

This clonotype was detected a few times. CDR3 sequence reads: CASSQDPGAGTDTQYF. CDR3 DNA sequence: TGTGCCAGCAGCCAAGACCCGGGTGCGGGCACAGATACGCAGTATTTT. This rearrangement joins TRBV4-2 to TRBJ2-3; unclear D gene. The V and J ends lost 0 bases and 1 base respectively, with 11 bases between them. Germline values: CDR1 LGHNA, CDR2 YNFKEQ. The CDR3 spans 16 residues.

CDR3 nucleotides: TGTGCCAGCGGGAAGGACGGGAATTCTGGAAACACCATATATTTT. As protein: CASGKDGNSGNTIYF. J is TRBJ1-3 and V is TRBV6-1; D uncertain. Germline CDR1 and CDR2: MNHNS and SASEGT. The CDR3 loop spans 15 amino acids. Trimming pared 8 bases from V and 1 base from J, leaving 15 bases between.

In the case of this clonotype: A read error may produce the germline difference seen at one junction end. The chain combines TRBV28 with TRBJ1-2; 7 bases map to TRBD1. The CDR3 extends over 17 amino acids. The V gene's germline CDR1 is MDHEN and CDR2 SYDVKM. The CDR3 is CANSFWPNRGSNYGYTF. In DNA, the CDR3 is TGTGCCAACAGTTTCTGGCCCAACAGGGGTTCTAACTATGGCTACACCTTC.

The chain uses TRBV12-3 or TRBV12-4 and TRBJ1-4; a weak D match, TRBD1 (6 bases). Trimming stripped 6 bases from V and 8 bases from J, with 19 bases between. The CDR3 extends over 15 amino acids. CDR3 loop: CASSPGGGIGEKLFF. The CDR3 DNA sequence: TGTGCCAGCAGCCCGGGAGGGGGTATCGGGGAAAAACTGTTTTTT.

This clonotype was detected ten times or more. J is TRBJ2-4 and V is TRBV7-9; no reliable D call. The germline CDR1 and CDR2 sequences are SEHNR and FQNEAQ (reference sequence). V was cut by 5 bases and J by 5 bases, with 7 bases left in between. The CDR3 extends over 12 amino acids. The CDR3 is CASSVVENIQYF. CDR3 nucleotide sequence: TGTGCCAGCAGCGTTGTCGAAAACATTCAGTACTTC.

This clonotype was observed a handful of times. This chain links TRBV24-1 with TRBJ2-1; TRBD1 might be the D (5 bases). CDR3 length equals 13 residues. V was shortened by 0 bases and J by 10 bases, with 9 bases between the two germline ends. The germline V gene encodes CDR1 KGHDR and CDR2 SFDVKD. In DNA form, the CDR3 reads TGTGCCACCAGTGATTTGTACAGGTCCGAGCAGTTCTTC. It specifies CATSDLYRSEQFF.

This chain links TRBV7-9 with TRBJ2-5, with D perhaps given as TRBD1 or TRBD2 (5 bases each). Trimming took off 1 base at V and 5 bases at J, with 8 bases between the two ends. There are 13 residues in the CDR3. Germline V CDR1 and CDR2: SEHNR, FQNEAQ (reference sequence). CDR3 loop: CASSLEWGETQYF. The CDR3 bases are TGTGCCAGCAGCTTAGAATGGGGGGAGACCCAGTACTTC.

This chain joins TRBV7-6 and TRBJ1-1, with D maybe TRBD1 (5 bases). CDR1 is SGHVS, CDR2 FNYEAQ, per germline. V gave up 0 bases and J gave up 6 bases, with 8 bases separating them. The CDR3 contains 13 residues. The DNA for the CDR3 is TGTGCCAGCAGCTTAGCGGAGGGGTCTGAAGCTTTCTTT. Protein product: CASSLAEGSEAFF.

There are a few counts of this clonotype. V usage is TRBV25-1 and J usage is TRBJ1-1; 7 bases match TRBD1. This CDR3 contains 13 residues. With 6 bases clipped from V and 5 bases from J, the junction kept 6 bases outside the gene matches. Germline CDR1 and CDR2: MGHDK and SYGVNS. As DNA, the CDR3 is TGTGCCAGCAGCAGGGGGGTCGCGACTGAAGCTTTCTTT. As protein: CASSRGVATEAFF.

This clonotype has a handful of counts. The chain is built from TRBV2 and TRBJ2-7; 13 bases fit TRBD2. Trimming took 7 bases from V and 6 from J; bases not matched to a gene: 9. CDR1 and CDR2 (germline): SNHLY, FYNNEI. The CDR3 consists of 15 residues. The CDR3 region is CASKPPGLAGSEQYF. DNA of the CDR3: TGTGCCAGCAAACCTCCGGGACTAGCGGGGAGCGAGCAGTACTTC.

In this sample, this clonotype turned up a few times. The chain is built from TRBV2 and TRBJ1-4; possibly TRBD1 for D (5 bases). Trimming took off 6 bases at V and 0 bases at J, with 11 bases between the two ends. Germline V gene data show CDR1 as SNHLY and CDR2 as FYNNEI. The CDR3 is made up of 15 amino acids. CDR3 loop: CASRPGGATNEKLFF. As DNA, the CDR3 is TGTGCCAGCAGACCTGGGGGTGCAACTAATGAAAAACTGTTTTTT.

This chain connects TRBV12-5 to TRBJ2-7, with 8 bases fitting TRBD1. Trimming at V came to 0 bases and at J to 3 bases, leaving 16 bases not matched to a gene. Germline lookup yields CDR1 LGHNT and CDR2 FRNRAP. The CDR3 extends over 19 amino acids. The CDR3 nucleotides are TGTGCTAGTGGTTTGGTAATTTCTCGGGACGACAGGGGAAGCTACGAGCAGTACTTC. Its translation: CASGLVISRDDRGSYEQYF.

This clonotype was seen many times. The chain employs TRBV12-3 or TRBV12-4 and TRBJ1-1; no firm D call. The CDR3 totals 12 residues. The V and J ends lost 5 bases and 4 bases respectively, with 8 bases between them. CDR3 DNA: TGTGCCAGCAGTCTAGGGATCACTGAAGCTTTCTTT. Translated: CASSLGITEAFF.

This clonotype was observed a few times. This rearrangement joins TRBV20-1 to TRBJ2-7; 7 bases are a match to TRBD2. CDR3 size: 15 residues. Germline trimming cut 0 bases from V and 1 base from J; bases unmatched to any gene: 6. Germline lookup yields CDR1 DFQATT and CDR2 SNEGSKA (reference sequence). The CDR3 DNA reads TGCAGTGCTAGAGATCTGGCGGGGGAGTCCTACGAGCAGTACTTC. Translating gives CSARDLAGESYEQYF.

The chain joins TRBV5-4 to TRBJ1-2; D not resolved. Germline CDR1 is SGHNT and CDR2 is YYREEE (reference sequence). The CDR3 has 14 residues. V was cut by 6 bases and J by 4 bases, with 16 bases left in between. CDR3 nucleotide sequence: TGTGCCAGCATAGCATTTGAGGGAGGCTATGGCTACACCTTC. Encoded protein: CASIAFEGGYGYTF.

The V call is TRBV19, the J call TRBJ1-5; unclear D gene. CDR1 is LNHDA, CDR2 SQIVND, per germline (reference sequence). The CDR3 has 13 amino acids. Trimming pared 7 bases from V and 2 bases from J, leaving 9 bases between. The CDR3 sequence: CASTPRGNQPQHF. CDR3 DNA: TGTGCCAGTACCCCCCGGGGCAATCAGCCCCAGCATTTT.

This clonotype was observed a handful of times. The CDR3 region is CSVGDTGELFF. The CDR3 DNA reads as TGCAGCGTTGGGGACACCGGGGAGCTGTTTTTT. The J gene is TRBJ2-2, the V gene TRBV29-1; D not certain. The V end was cut by 4 bases, the J end by 3 bases, with 3 bases between. The CDR3 is 11 residues long. Germline V lookup: CDR1 SQVTM, CDR2 ANQGSEA.

On this clonotype itself: At one end the junction does not follow the germline gene, possibly because of a read error. V gene TRBV27 combines with J gene TRBJ1-1, with 7 bases fitting TRBD1. Germline assignment: CDR1 MNHEY and CDR2 SMNVEV (reference sequence). The CDR3 totals 14 residues. The CDR3 DNA sequence: TGTGTCAGCAGTTCAGACAGGGATTACACTGAAGCTTTCTTT. Its translation: CVSSSDRDYTEAFF.